This T cell receptor (beta chain) was sequenced during a study of breast tumors, draining lymph nodes, adjacent tissues. Notes on the study in general: Findings are consistent with lymph node origin and intratumoral expansion of most tumor T cells. Luminal-like breast cancer showed significantly greater tumor-nontumor repertoire similarity than basal-like breast cancer did. Tumor T cell lymph node origin was a supported hypothesis, not proven. Compared with lymph nodes, tumors were less diverse; compared with nontumor tissue, more.

TCRdb called the multiplex PCR reads again in MiXCR, with one record for every CDR3 protein. The table has under 300,000 distinct CDR3 sequences, less than 40% seen once. V gave up 5 bases and J gave up 0 bases, with 12 bases separating them. This CDR3 region has 15 residues. From germline, CDR1 is SEHNR and CDR2 FQNEAQ (reference sequence). This clonotype has at least ten counts. Its antigen is as yet unknown. The lymph nodes were axillary draining lymph nodes from breast cancer patients. The clonotype was recovered from a female donor with breast cancer. Some clones in this sample may be carry-over from other donors' samples. The chain combines TRBV7-9 with TRBJ2-3; D possibly corresponds to TRBD2 (5 bases). The sequenced sample was axillary lymph node tissue. The CDR3: CASSRSRGSTDTQYF. The CDR3, as DNA: TGTGCCAGCAGCCGTTCTCGGGGTAGCACAGATACGCAGTATTTT.